This T cell receptor (beta chain) was identified during a study of blood T cell repertoires in COVID-19. Study context: COVID-19 samples, acute and convalescent, were from the United States, Italy and Spain.

In the study's own analysis: Counts of nucleated cells, estimated from reference gene primer amplification, were obtained. The assay was immunoSEQ multiplex PCR, and TCRdb's table has in-frame clones only and misses some. V, J and clone size were drawn from that table, and D and trimming were deduced from the DNA. The table includes approximately 150,000 clones, 84% detected once. The germline V gene has CDR1 GTSNPN and CDR2 SVGIG (reference sequence). V lost 8 bases and J 11 bases, leaving 12 bases between the germline ends. This CDR3 has 10 amino acids. This clonotype was obtained from a woman aged 45-59 years in a cohort sampled during active or convalescent COVID-19. The J gene is TRBJ1-4, the V gene TRBV30; no reliable D call. Sequenced input: peripheral blood. The CDR3 spells CAGRAEKLFF. In DNA form, the CDR3 reads TGTGCCGGACGAGCGGAGAAACTGTTTTTT.